One sample yielded the 9 T cell receptor beta chains listed below, sequenced in a study of cytomegalovirus exposure and HLA in healthy donors. PCR employed 60 Vbeta and 13 Jbeta primers. Using immunoSEQ multiplex PCR, the repertoire was profiled, and TCRdb retains in-frame clones only, with some absent. The sample consists of about 160,000 clones, around 80% of them appearing once. The specimen was PBMCs. These receptors all stem from a woman in her 30s in good health and CMV-seropositive.

The chain is built from TRBV11-3 and TRBJ2-3; tentative D call: TRBD1 (5 bases). CDR1 and CDR2 from the germline V gene are SGHNT and YENEEA. The CDR3 totals 13 residues. The V gene lost 5 bases and the J gene lost 4 bases, with 10 bases spanning the gap. The CDR3 spells CASSPEGADTQYF. CDR3 sequence (DNA): TGTGCCAGCAGCCCGGAAGGGGCAGATACGCAGTATTTT.

This clone was seen a handful of times. This chain uses TRBV5-4 with TRBJ2-5; TRBD1 matches 12 bases. CDR3 length: 15 amino acids. Germline trimming cut 0 bases from V and 4 bases from J; bases unmatched to any gene: 1. Germline loops: CDR1 SGHNT, CDR2 YYREEE (reference sequence). In nucleotides, the CDR3 is TGTGCCAGCAGCTTGGGGGGACAGGGGGCAGAGACCCAGTACTTC. It encodes CASSLGGQGAETQYF. Looking up the rest from reference TRBV5-4 and TRBJ2-5 gives the full variable domain: ETGVTQSPTHLIKTRGQQVTLRCSSQSGHNTVSWYQQALGQGPQFIFQYYREEENGRGNFPPRFSGLQFPNYSSELNVNALELDDSALYLCASSLGGQGAETQYFGPGTRLLVL.

Only a few counts were recorded for this clone. V and J are TRBV6-6 and TRBJ2-5; possible D gene TRBD1, 5 bases. This CDR3 comprises 14 residues. Germline V gives CDR1 MNHNY, CDR2 SVGAGI (reference sequence). The V gene lost 6 bases and the J gene lost 7 bases, with 18 bases spanning the gap. The CDR3 DNA reads TGTGCCAGCAGCCAAGGGGCCTCGTACAGGACCCAGTACTTC. Protein sequence: CASSQGASYRTQYF.

This chain uses TRBV6-6 with TRBJ1-3; weak D call: TRBD1 (5 bases). CDR1 is MNHNY and CDR2 is SVGAGI in the germline V gene (reference sequence). V was trimmed by 6 bases and J by 0 bases, leaving 15 bases between them. CDR3 length: 16 amino acids. The CDR3: CASSPTASLSGNTIYF. The DNA of the CDR3 is TGTGCCAGCAGCCCGACAGCATCGCTCTCTGGAAACACCATATATTTT.

The V and J genes are TRBV7-9 and TRBJ2-7; no clear D gene. The CDR3 extends over 15 amino acids. The germline V and J ends were trimmed by 1 base and 5 bases, with 15 bases remaining between them. From germline, CDR1 is SEHNR and CDR2 FQNEAQ (reference sequence). The CDR3 nucleotides read TGTGCCAGCAGCTTAGTACCCTCAGAGGCGCACGAGCAGTACTTC. Protein product: CASSLVPSEAHEQYF.

The V and J genes are TRBV18 and TRBJ2-7, with 7 bases matching TRBD2. The length of the CDR3 is 14 residues. From germline, CDR1 is KGHSH and CDR2 LQKENI. After removal of 3 bases from V and 3 bases from J, the junction contained 5 bases not matched to a gene. CDR3 sequence reads: CASSPWGEGYEQYF. In nucleotides, the CDR3 is TGTGCCAGCTCACCGTGGGGGGAGGGCTACGAGCAGTACTTC.

The rearrangement links TRBV7-2 to TRBJ1-3, with a tentative D call TRBD1 (6 bases). Germline values: CDR1 SGHTA, CDR2 FQGNSA. V shed 6 bases and J shed 3 bases, with 12 bases lying between them. This CDR3 has 14 amino acids. CDR3: CASRLGQLGNTIYF. CDR3 coding DNA: TGTGCCAGCAGACTTGGACAGCTTGGAAACACCATATATTTT.

The genes are TRBV13 and TRBJ1-2, with D maybe TRBD1 (5 bases). Deletions cut 4 bases from V and 6 bases from J, with 15 bases between. The CDR3 contains 14 residues. The germline V gene encodes CDR1 PRHDT and CDR2 FYEKMQ (reference sequence). The CDR3: CASSSQGARNGYTF. CDR3 sequence (DNA): TGTGCCAGCAGCTCCCAAGGGGCGAGGAATGGCTACACCTTC.

This clone has just one count. The chain uses TRBV11-1 and TRBJ2-5; TRBD2 matches 9 bases. The V gene end was trimmed by 1 base and the J gene end by 4 bases; junction bases not matched to a gene: 7. This CDR3 comprises 16 residues. The germline V gene encodes CDR1 SGHAT and CDR2 FQDESV (reference sequence). CDR3 nucleotides: TGTGCCAGCAGCTTAGGAACTAGCGGGCCGGCAGAGACCCAGTACTTC. This sequence encodes CASSLGTSGPAETQYF.